The 22 T cell receptor beta chains in this list originate from one sample, sequenced in a study of CD8+ T cells in alopecia areata. RNA was extracted and reverse transcribed into cDNA as the sequencing template. TCRdb's copy holds only in-frame clones and misses some; the assay was immunoSEQ multiplex PCR. The data contain roughly 120,000 clones, about 50% of them singletons. The treatment: oral pan-JAK inhibitor, 5-10 mg twice daily. Sequenced here: CD4+ T cells sorted from blood, sampled at week 4, from a patient treated with tofacitinib. All receptors come from a human donor with alopecia areata.

The genes are TRBV10-3 and TRBJ2-3; D might be TRBD2 (5 bases). This CDR3 is 12 amino acids long. V lost 6 bases and J 7 bases, leaving 11 bases between the germline ends. Germline V gives CDR1 ENHRY, CDR2 SYGVKD. In nucleotides, the CDR3 is TGTGCCATCAGGGCTACTAGTTATACGCAGTATTTT. Amino acids: CAIRATSYTQYF.

This clone was counted a few times. The V call is TRBV11-2, the J call TRBJ2-6, with 9 bases fitting TRBD2. CDR3 length equals 18 residues. Germline lookup yields CDR1 SGHAT and CDR2 FQNNGV. The J segment lost 0 bases and the V segment lost 3 bases, leaving 6 bases of the junction unmatched. This CDR3 is CASSFTSGFSSGANVLTF. The CDR3 DNA reads TGTGCCAGCAGCTTTACTAGCGGGTTCAGCTCTGGGGCCAACGTCCTGACTTTC. Drawing the rest from reference TRBV11-2 and TRBJ2-6, the complete variable domain is EAGVAQSPRYKIIEKRQSVAFWCNPISGHATLYWYQQILGQGPKLLIQFQNNGVVDDSQLPKDRFSAERLKGVDSTLKIQPAKLEDSAVYLCASSFTSGFSSGANVLTFGAGSRLTVL.

The chain uses TRBV29-1 and TRBJ1-2; D is perhaps TRBD1 (5 bases). There are 13 residues in the CDR3. The V end was cut by 3 bases, the J end by 4 bases, with 12 bases between. Per the germline V gene, CDR1 is SQVTM and CDR2 is ANQGSEA. Here the CDR3 reads CSVDTPGGYGYTF. The CDR3 DNA reads as TGCAGCGTTGACACACCGGGGGGCTATGGCTACACCTTC.

The chain is built from TRBV29-1 and TRBJ2-3; D may be TRBD1 or TRBD2 (5 bases each). The V end was cut by 6 bases, the J end by 2 bases, with 15 bases between. This CDR3 spans 14 amino acids. The V gene's germline CDR1 is SQVTM and CDR2 ANQGSEA. CDR3 in amino acids: CSVKVGAPTDTQYF. CDR3 coding DNA: TGCAGCGTGAAGGTCGGGGCCCCCACAGATACGCAGTATTTT.

This clone has only a few counts. The chain has TRBV19 and TRBJ2-3; 9 bases fit TRBD2. Germline V gene sequence: CDR1 LNHDA, CDR2 SQIVND (reference sequence). V was pared by 11 bases and J by 5 bases, with 2 bases of the junction left unmatched. This CDR3 has 11 amino acids. CDR3 sequence reads: CACGRGDTQYF. CDR3 nucleotide sequence: TGTGCCTGCGGGAGGGGAGATACGCAGTATTTT. Drawing the rest from reference TRBV19 and TRBJ2-3, the complete variable domain is DGGITQSPKYLFRKEGQNVTLSCEQNLNHDAMYWYRQDPGQGLRLIYYSQIVNDFQKGDIAEGYSVSREKKESFPLTVTSAQKNPTAFYLCACGRGDTQYFGPGTRLTVL.

A few counts support this clone. This chain joins TRBV6-6 and TRBJ1-1; D may be TRBD1 (5 bases). The CDR3 consists of 14 residues. Trimming left V 3 bases short and J 3 bases short, with 11 bases between. Germline loops: CDR1 MNHNY, CDR2 SVGAGI (reference sequence). The CDR3 DNA sequence: TGTGCCAGCAGTTATGGAGGGACGGACACTGAAGCTTTCTTT. Residues: CASSYGGTDTEAFF.

Remarks on this clone: A read error may explain this, as a much larger clone is one base away. V usage is TRBV2 and J usage is TRBJ2-7; D is unclear. Germline V gene sequence: CDR1 SNHLY, CDR2 FYNNEI. Trimming took 5 bases from V and 2 from J, leaving 4 bases between them. The CDR3 is made up of 11 amino acids. CDR3 DNA sequence: TGTGCCAGCAGTTCAACCTACGAGCAGTACTTC. This gives the protein CASSSTYEQYF.

The J gene is TRBJ2-1, the V gene TRBV10-2; D is undetermined. The germline V gene encodes CDR1 WSHSY and CDR2 SAAADI. The CDR3 is 15 amino acids. V was trimmed by 6 bases and J by 0 bases, leaving 12 bases between them. CDR3 nucleotide sequence: TGCGCCAGCAGCTCCGGGTTCACCTCCTACAATGAGCAGTTCTTC. Translation gives CASSSGFTSYNEQFF.

V is TRBV6-5 and J is TRBJ1-1; D possibly corresponds to TRBD1 (6 bases). There are 16 residues in the CDR3. With 2 bases removed from V and 0 bases from J, the gap between germline ends came to 13 bases. Germline CDR1 reads MNHEY; CDR2 reads SVGAGI. For the CDR3, the DNA is TGTGCCAGCAGTTACACCGACAGGATCATGAACACTGAAGCTTTCTTT. Its translation is CASSYTDRIMNTEAFF.

The chain carries TRBV7-9 and TRBJ2-7, with 8 bases matching TRBD1. Germline V CDR1 and CDR2: SEHNR, FQNEAQ (reference sequence). CDR3 length: 13 residues. The trim removed 5 bases at V and 2 bases at J, leaving 2 bases unmatched. The CDR3 DNA reads as TGTGCCAGCAGCGTACAGGGGGCCTACGAGCAGTACTTC. Protein sequence: CASSVQGAYEQYF.

The chain employs TRBV30 and TRBJ2-3; D is uncertain. The CDR3 consists of 14 residues. Trimming left V 2 bases short and J 6 bases short, with 15 bases between. Per the germline V gene, CDR1 is GTSNPN and CDR2 is SVGIG (reference sequence). CDR3 sequence: CAWSPVFPPDTQYF. Here the CDR3 DNA reads TGTGCCTGGAGTCCCGTCTTTCCGCCCGATACGCAGTATTTT.

The chain combines TRBV5-1 with TRBJ2-1; 7 nucleotides match TRBD1. There are 16 residues in the CDR3. The ends lost 0 bases at V and 0 bases at J; junction bases unmatched: 3. CDR1 and CDR2 (germline): SGHRS, YFSETQ. The CDR3 DNA is TGCGCCAGCAGCTTGGGAGCAGGGGGCTCCTACAATGAGCAGTTCTTC. The encoded protein is CASSLGAGGSYNEQFF.

There are a few counts of this clone. V and J are TRBV6-5 and TRBJ1-5; maybe TRBD1 (5 bases). The ends were cut back, 7 bases at V and 4 bases at J, with 14 bases in the middle. The CDR3 runs to 14 residues. Germline V gene lookup returns CDR1 MNHEY and CDR2 SVGAGI. CDR3 in amino acids: CASNTDRGNQPQHF. CDR3 nucleotides: TGTGCCAGCAACACAGATCGGGGGAATCAGCCCCAGCATTTT.

DNA of the CDR3: TGTGCCACCGCCCAAGGGACCTACGAGCAGTACTTC. Translated: CATAQGTYEQYF. The chain combines TRBV27 with TRBJ2-7; D not certain. Trimming pared 10 bases from V and 2 bases from J, leaving 12 bases between. The CDR3 extends over 12 amino acids. Germline lookup yields CDR1 MNHEY and CDR2 SMNVEV (reference sequence).

The chain joins TRBV10-3 to TRBJ2-7; D possibly corresponds to TRBD1 (5 bases). Trimming pared 2 bases from V and 6 bases from J, leaving 11 bases between. CDR3 length: 13 amino acids. CDR1 is ENHRY and CDR2 is SYGVKD in the germline V gene. This CDR3 reads CAISEVGRGEQYF. CDR3 DNA sequence: TGTGCCATCAGTGAGGTCGGTAGGGGCGAGCAGTACTTC.

This clone showed up just once. The germline gene is not matched at one end of the junction; a read error may be the cause. This chain uses TRBV7-7 with TRBJ2-3; the match to TRBD2 covers 8 bases. CDR3 length: 16 residues. CDR1 is SSHAT and CDR2 is FNYEAQ in the germline V gene (reference sequence). CDR3 DNA: TGTGCTAGCAGCTTAAGCGCGGGAGGAGGGCCAGATACGCAGTATTTT. Translating gives CASSLSAGGGPDTQYF.

The chain couples TRBV23-1 to TRBJ2-7, with D tentatively TRBD1 (7 bases). TRBV23-1 counts as an open reading frame of uncertain function. This CDR3 is built from 17 residues. Trimming cost V 1 base and J 3 bases, with 19 bases left between them. CDR3 DNA: TGCGCCAGCAGTCAATGGGCGCTGCGGGACAGATACTACGAGCAGTACTTC. Protein sequence: CASSQWALRDRYYEQYF.

The CDR3 region is CASSRTGVYEKLFF. CDR3 nucleotides: TGTGCCAGCAGCCGGACAGGGGTTTATGAAAAACTGTTTTTT. V is TRBV13 and J is TRBJ1-4, with 9 bases that match TRBD1. The germline CDR1 and CDR2 sequences are PRHDT and FYEKMQ (reference sequence). There are 14 residues in the CDR3. J gave up 6 bases and V 5 bases, and 4 bases lay outside the gene matches.

Only a few counts were recorded for this clone. The chain employs TRBV2 and TRBJ1-6; a weak D match, TRBD1 (6 bases). The germline V gene has CDR1 SNHLY and CDR2 FYNNEI. This CDR3 region has 15 residues. The V end lost 10 bases, the J end lost 8 bases, and 21 bases lay between the germline ends. CDR3 coding DNA: TGTGCCACCCAATTAAGGGGGTTTGGAGATTCACCCCTCCACTTT. Protein sequence: CATQLRGFGDSPLHF.

The rearrangement links TRBV7-3 to TRBJ2-3; D tentatively fits TRBD1 or TRBD2 (5 bases each). Looked up from germline, CDR1 is SGHTA and CDR2 is FQGTGA. The CDR3 extends over 15 amino acids. V shed 4 bases and J shed 2 bases, with 13 bases lying between them. Here the CDR3 reads CASSSPGTPTDTQYF. CDR3 DNA sequence: TGTGCCAGCAGCTCCCCCGGGACCCCCACAGATACGCAGTATTTT.

This clone showed up just once. The genes are TRBV5-1 and TRBJ2-1, with 13 bases matching TRBD2. CDR3 length: 19 amino acids. J gave up 4 bases and V 2 bases, and 12 bases lay outside the gene matches. Germline loops: CDR1 SGHRS, CDR2 YFSETQ. CDR3 sequence (DNA): TGCGCCAGCAGCTTTTTACTAGCGGGAGGGACAGGGACATACAATGAGCAGTTCTTC. Protein sequence: CASSFLLAGGTGTYNEQFF.

CDR3 in DNA: TGTGCCTGGAGTGTGGAGGGAAGGCAGCCCCAGCATTTT. The encoded protein is CAWSVEGRQPQHF. The V and J genes are TRBV30 and TRBJ1-5; D ambiguous. Trimming took 0 bases from V and 7 from J, leaving 10 bases between them. The germline CDR1 and CDR2 sequences are GTSNPN and SVGIG (reference sequence). CDR3 length: 13 residues.